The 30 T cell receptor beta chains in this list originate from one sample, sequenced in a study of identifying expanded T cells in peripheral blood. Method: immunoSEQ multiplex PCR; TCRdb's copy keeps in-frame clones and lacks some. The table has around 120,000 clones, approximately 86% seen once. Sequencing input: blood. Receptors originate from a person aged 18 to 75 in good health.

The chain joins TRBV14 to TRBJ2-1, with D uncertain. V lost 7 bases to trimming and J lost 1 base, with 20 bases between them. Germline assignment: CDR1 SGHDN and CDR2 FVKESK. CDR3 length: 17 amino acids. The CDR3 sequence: CASMDGRFGLSYNEQFF. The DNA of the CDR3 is TGTGCCAGCATGGATGGCAGGTTTGGCCTTTCCTACAATGAGCAGTTCTTC.

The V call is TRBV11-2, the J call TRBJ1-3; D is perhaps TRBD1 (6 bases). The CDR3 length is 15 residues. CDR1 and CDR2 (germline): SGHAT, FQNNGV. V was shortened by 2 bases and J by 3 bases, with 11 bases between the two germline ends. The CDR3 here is CASSLLGGYGNTIYF. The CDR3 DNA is TGTGCCAGCAGCTTATTAGGGGGGTATGGAAACACCATATATTTT.

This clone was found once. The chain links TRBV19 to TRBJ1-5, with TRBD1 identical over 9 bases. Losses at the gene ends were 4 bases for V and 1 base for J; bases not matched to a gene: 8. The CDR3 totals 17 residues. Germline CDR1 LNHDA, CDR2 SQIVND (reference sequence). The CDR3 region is CASSTLQGAMSNQPQHF. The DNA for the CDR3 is TGTGCCAGTAGTACGTTACAGGGGGCGATGAGCAATCAGCCCCAGCATTTT.

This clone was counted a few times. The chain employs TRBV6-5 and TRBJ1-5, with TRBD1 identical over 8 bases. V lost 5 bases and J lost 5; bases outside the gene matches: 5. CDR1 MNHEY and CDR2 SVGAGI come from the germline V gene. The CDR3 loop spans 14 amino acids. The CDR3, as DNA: TGTGCCAGCAGTCGCGACAGGGGAGATCAGCCCCAGCATTTT. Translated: CASSRDRGDQPQHF.

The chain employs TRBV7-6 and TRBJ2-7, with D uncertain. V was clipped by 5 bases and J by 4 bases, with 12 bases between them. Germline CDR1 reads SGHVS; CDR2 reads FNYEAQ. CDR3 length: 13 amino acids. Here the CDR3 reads CASSRSTDYEQYF. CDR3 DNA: TGTGCCAGCAGCCGCTCCACGGATTACGAGCAGTACTTC.

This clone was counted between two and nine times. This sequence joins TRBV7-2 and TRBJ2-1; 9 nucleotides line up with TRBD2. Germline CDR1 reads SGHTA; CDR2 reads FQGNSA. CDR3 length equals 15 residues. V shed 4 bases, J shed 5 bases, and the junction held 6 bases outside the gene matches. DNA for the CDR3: TGTGCCAGCAGCTCCCTGCGGGGGGGGGACAATGAGCAGTTCTTC. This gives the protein CASSSLRGGDNEQFF.

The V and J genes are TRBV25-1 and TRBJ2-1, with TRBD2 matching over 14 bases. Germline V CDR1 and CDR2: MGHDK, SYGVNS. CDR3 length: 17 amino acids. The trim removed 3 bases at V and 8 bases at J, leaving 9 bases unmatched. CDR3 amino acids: CASSDPTSGGASDEQFF. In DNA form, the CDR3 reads TGTGCCAGCAGTGACCCGACTAGCGGGGGGGCGTCGGATGAGCAGTTCTTC.

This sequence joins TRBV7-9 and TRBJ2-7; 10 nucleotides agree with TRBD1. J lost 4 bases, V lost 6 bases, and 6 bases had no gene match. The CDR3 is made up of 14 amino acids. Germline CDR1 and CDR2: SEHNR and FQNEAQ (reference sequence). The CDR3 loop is CASSSTGGGYEQYF. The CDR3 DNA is TGTGCCAGCAGTTCGACAGGGGGCGGGTACGAGCAGTACTTC.

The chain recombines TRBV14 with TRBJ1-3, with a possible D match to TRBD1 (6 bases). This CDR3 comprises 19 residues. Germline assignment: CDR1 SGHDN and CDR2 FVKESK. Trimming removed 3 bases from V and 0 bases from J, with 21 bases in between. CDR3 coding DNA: TGTGCCAGCAGCCATTATTCCGGGCAGGGGCCGCACTCTGGAAACACCATATATTTT. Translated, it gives CASSHYSGQGPHSGNTIYF. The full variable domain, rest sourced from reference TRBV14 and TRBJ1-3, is EAGVTQFPSHSVIEKGQTVTLRCDPISGHDNLYWYRRVMGKEIKFLLHFVKESKQDESGMPNNRFLAERTGGTYSTLKVQPAELEDSGVYFCASSHYSGQGPHSGNTIYFGEGSWLTVV.

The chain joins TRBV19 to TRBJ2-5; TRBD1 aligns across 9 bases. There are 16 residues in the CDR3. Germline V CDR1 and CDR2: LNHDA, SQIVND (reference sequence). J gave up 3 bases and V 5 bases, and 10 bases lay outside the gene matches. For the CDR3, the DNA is TGTGCCAGTAGTTATCTGCCGGGACAGGGTAAAGAGACCCAGTACTTC. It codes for CASSYLPGQGKETQYF. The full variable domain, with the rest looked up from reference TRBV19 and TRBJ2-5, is DGGITQSPKYLFRKEGQNVTLSCEQNLNHDAMYWYRQDPGQGLRLIYYSQIVNDFQKGDIAEGYSVSREKKESFPLTVTSAQKNPTAFYLCASSYLPGQGKETQYFGPGTRLLVL.

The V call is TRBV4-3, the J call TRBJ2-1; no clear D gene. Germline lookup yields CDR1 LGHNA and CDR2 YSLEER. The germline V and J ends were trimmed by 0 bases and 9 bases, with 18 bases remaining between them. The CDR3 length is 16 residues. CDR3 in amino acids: CASSQETGPPGSEQFF. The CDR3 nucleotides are TGCGCCAGCAGCCAAGAGACCGGGCCCCCGGGCAGTGAGCAGTTCTTC.

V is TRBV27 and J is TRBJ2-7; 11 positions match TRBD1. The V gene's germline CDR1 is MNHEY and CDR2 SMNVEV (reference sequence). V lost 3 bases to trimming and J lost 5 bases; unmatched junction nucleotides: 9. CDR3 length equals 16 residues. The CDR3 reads CASSFTSGTGGHEQYF. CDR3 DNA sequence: TGTGCCAGCAGTTTCACCTCCGGGACAGGGGGACACGAGCAGTACTTC.

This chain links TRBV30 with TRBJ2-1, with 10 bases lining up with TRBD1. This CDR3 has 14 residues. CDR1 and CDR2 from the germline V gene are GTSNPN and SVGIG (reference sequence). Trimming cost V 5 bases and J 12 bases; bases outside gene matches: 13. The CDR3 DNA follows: TGTGCCTGGGGACCGGGACAGGGGCTTTTGGGGCAGTTCTTC. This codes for CAWGPGQGLLGQFF.

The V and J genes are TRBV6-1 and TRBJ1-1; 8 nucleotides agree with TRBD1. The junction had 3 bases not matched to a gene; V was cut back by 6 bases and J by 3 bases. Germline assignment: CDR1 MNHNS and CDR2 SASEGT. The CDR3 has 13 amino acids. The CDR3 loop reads CASRQGADTEAFF. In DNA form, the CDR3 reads TGTGCCAGCAGGCAGGGGGCGGACACTGAAGCTTTCTTT.

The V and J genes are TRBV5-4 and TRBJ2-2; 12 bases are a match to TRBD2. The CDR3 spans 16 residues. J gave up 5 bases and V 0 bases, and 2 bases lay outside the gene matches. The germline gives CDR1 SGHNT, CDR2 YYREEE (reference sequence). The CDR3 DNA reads TGTGCCAGCAGCTTGGCGCTAGCGGGGGGGACCGGGGAGCTGTTTTTT. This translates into CASSLALAGGTGELFF.

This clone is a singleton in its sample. As DNA, the CDR3 is TGTGCCAGCAGCTTAAAGAGCTCCGGAACCTACCAGGGCTACACCTTC. Its translation is CASSLKSSGTYQGYTF. The chain couples TRBV7-9 to TRBJ1-2; D is ambiguous. The ends were cut back, 2 bases at V and 8 bases at J, with 21 bases in the middle. CDR3 size: 16 residues. Germline V gives CDR1 SEHNR, CDR2 FQNEAQ (reference sequence).

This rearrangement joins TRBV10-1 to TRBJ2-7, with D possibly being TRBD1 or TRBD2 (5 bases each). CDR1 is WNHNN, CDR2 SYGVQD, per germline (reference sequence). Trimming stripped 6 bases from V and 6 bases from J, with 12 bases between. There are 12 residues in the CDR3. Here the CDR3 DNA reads TGCGCCAGCAGGCCTCCGGGACCCGAGCAGTACTTC. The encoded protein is CASRPPGPEQYF.

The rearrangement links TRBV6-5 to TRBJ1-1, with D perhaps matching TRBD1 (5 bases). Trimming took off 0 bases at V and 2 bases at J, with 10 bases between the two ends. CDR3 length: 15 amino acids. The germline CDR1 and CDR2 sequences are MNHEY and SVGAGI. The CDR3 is CASSYSGPVNTEAFF. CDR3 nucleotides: TGTGCCAGCAGTTACTCGGGGCCAGTAAACACTGAAGCTTTCTTT.

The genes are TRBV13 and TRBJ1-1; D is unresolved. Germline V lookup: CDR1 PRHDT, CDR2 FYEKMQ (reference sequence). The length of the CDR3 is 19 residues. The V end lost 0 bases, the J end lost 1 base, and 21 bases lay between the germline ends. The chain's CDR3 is CASSLGHNSFVLGNTEAFF. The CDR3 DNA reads TGTGCCAGCAGCTTAGGCCACAACAGTTTCGTGCTTGGGAACACTGAAGCTTTCTTT.

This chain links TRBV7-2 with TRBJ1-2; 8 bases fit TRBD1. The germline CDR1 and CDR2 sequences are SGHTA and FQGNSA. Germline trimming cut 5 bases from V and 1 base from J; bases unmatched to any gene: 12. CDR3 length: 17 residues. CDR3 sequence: CASSQRWTGMNNYGYTF. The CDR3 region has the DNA TGTGCCAGCAGCCAAAGGTGGACAGGGATGAATAACTATGGCTACACCTTC.

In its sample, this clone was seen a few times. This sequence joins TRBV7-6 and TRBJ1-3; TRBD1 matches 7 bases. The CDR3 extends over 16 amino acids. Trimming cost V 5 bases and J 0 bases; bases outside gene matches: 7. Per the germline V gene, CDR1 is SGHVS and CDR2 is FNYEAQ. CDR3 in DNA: TGTGCCAGCAGCGTGGACAGGCCCCTCTCTGGAAACACCATATATTTT. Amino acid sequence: CASSVDRPLSGNTIYF.

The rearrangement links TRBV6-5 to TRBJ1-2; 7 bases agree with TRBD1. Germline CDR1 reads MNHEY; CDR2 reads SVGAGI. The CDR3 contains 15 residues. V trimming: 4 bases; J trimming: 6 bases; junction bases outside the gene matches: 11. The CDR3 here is CASSSPAGGTDGYTF. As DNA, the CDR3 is TGTGCCAGCAGTTCCCCGGCAGGGGGTACTGATGGCTACACCTTC.

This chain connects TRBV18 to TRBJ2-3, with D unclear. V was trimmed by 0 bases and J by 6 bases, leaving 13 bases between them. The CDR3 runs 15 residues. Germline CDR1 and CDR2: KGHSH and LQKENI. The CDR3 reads CASSPPLLTADTQYF. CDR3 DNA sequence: TGTGCCAGCTCACCACCTTTGTTAACGGCGGATACGCAGTATTTT.

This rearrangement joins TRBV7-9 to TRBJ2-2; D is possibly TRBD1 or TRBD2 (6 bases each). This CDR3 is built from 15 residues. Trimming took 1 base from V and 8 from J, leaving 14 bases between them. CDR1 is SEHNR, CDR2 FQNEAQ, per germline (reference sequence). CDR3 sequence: CASSLVPGAEGELFF. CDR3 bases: TGTGCCAGCAGCTTAGTTCCGGGGGCCGAGGGGGAGCTGTTTTTT.

The CDR3 DNA reads TGTGCCAGCAGCTTTGGCGGGATGGTTGATACGCAGTATTTT. Translation gives CASSFGGMVDTQYF. The rearrangement uses TRBV7-2 and TRBJ2-3; D perhaps matches TRBD2 (6 bases). V was shortened by 3 bases and J by 6 bases, with 13 bases between the two germline ends. The V gene's germline CDR1 is SGHTA and CDR2 FQGNSA. The CDR3 spans 14 residues.

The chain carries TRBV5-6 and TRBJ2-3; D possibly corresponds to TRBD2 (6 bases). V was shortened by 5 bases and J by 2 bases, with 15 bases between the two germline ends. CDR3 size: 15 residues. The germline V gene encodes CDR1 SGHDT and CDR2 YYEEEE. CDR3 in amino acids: CASRYLGRDTDTQYF. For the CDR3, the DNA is TGTGCCAGCAGGTATCTGGGGCGGGACACAGATACGCAGTATTTT.

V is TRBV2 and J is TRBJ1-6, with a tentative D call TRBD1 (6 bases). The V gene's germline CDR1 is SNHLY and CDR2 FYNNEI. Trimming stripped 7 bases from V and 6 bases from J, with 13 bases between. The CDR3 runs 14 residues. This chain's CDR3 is CASNSGHPNSPLHF. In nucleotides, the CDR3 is TGTGCCAGCAACTCGGGACATCCTAATTCACCCCTCCACTTT.

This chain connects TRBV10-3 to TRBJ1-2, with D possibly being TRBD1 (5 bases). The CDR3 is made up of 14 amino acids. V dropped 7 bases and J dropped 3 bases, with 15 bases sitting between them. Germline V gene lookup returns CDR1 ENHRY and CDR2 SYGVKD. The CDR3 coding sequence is TGTGCCATCACTGACGACGGGGGGGACTATGGCTACACCTTC. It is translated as CAITDDGGDYGYTF.

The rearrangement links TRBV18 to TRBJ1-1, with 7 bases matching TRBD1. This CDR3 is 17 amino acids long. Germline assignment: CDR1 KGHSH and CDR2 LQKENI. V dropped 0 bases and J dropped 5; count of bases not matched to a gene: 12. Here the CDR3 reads CASSPPGRNRGVTEAFF. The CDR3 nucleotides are TGTGCCAGCTCACCACCGGGTCGGAACAGGGGTGTGACTGAAGCTTTCTTT. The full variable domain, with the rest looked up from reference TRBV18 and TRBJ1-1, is NAGVMQNPRHLVRRRGQEARLRCSPMKGHSHVYWYRQLPEEGLKFMVYLQKENIIDESGMPKERFSAEFPKEGPSILRIQQVVRGDSAAYFCASSPPGRNRGVTEAFFGQGTRLTVV.

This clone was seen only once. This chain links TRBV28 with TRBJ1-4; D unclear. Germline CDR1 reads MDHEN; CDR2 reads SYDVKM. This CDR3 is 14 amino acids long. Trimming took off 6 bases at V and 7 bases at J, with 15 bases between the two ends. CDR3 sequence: CASREAGPTEKLFF. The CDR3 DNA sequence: TGTGCCAGCAGGGAGGCCGGGCCAACTGAAAAACTGTTTTTT.